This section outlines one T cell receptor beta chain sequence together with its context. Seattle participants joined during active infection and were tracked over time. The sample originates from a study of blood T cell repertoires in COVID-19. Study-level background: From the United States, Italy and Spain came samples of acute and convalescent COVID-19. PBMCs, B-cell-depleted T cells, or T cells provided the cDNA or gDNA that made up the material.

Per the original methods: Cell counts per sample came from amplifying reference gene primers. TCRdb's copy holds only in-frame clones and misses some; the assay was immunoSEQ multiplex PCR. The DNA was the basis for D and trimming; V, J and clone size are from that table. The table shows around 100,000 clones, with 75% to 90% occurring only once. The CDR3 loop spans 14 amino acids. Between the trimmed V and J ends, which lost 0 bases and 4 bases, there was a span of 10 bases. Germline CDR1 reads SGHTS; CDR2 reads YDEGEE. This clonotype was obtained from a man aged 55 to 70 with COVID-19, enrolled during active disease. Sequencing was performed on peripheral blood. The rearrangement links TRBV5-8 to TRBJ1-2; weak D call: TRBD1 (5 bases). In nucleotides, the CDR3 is TGTGCCAGCAGCTTGGTGGGACTTTCCTATGGCTACACCTTC. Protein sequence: CASSLVGLSYGYTF.